This T cell receptor beta chain was documented in a study of blood T cell repertoires in COVID-19. Study at large: Acute and convalescent COVID-19 samples came from the United States, Italy and Spain. From T cells, B-cell-depleted T cells, or PBMCs came the material, which was cDNA or gDNA.

The authors' processing: Estimates of nucleated cell counts were drawn from the amplification of reference gene primers. Repertoires were generated with immunoSEQ multiplex PCR, while TCRdb's copy carries only in-frame clones and drops some. D and trimming were read from the DNA, whereas the V and J calls and clone size are those reported in that table. The sample has about 100,000 clones, around nine tenths seen once. This TCR derives from an elderly man with active or convalescent COVID-19. Sequencing input: peripheral blood.

The CDR3 nucleotides are TGTGCCACCAGTGCCGGGGGACTAGCGGGAAGCTACAATGAGCAGTTCTTC. It yields the protein CATSAGGLAGSYNEQFF. The rearrangement links TRBV24-1 to TRBJ2-1; 13 positions match TRBD2. V lost 5 bases and J lost 3; bases outside the gene matches: 6. The CDR3 sequence is 17 residues long. Germline lookup yields CDR1 KGHDR and CDR2 SFDVKD.